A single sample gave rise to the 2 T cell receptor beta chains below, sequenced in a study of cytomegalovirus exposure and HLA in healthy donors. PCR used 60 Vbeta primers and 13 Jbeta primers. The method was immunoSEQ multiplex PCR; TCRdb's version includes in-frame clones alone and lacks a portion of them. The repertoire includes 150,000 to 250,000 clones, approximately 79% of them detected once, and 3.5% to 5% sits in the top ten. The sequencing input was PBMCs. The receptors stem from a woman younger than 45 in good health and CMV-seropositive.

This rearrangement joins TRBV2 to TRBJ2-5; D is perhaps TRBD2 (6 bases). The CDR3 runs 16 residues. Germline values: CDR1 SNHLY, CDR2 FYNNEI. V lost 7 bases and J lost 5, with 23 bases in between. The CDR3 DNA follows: TGTGCCAGCACCGGTTTGGTGTGGGCGGGGACGGAGACCCAGTACTTC. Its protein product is CASTGLVWAGTETQYF.

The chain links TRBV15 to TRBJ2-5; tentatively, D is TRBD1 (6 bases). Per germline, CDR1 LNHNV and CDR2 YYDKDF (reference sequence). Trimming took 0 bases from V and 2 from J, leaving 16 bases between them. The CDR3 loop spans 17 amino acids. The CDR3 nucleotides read TGTGCCACCAGCAGAGATAGACAGGAAATAGGACAAGAGACCCAGTACTTC. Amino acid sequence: CATSRDRQEIGQETQYF.